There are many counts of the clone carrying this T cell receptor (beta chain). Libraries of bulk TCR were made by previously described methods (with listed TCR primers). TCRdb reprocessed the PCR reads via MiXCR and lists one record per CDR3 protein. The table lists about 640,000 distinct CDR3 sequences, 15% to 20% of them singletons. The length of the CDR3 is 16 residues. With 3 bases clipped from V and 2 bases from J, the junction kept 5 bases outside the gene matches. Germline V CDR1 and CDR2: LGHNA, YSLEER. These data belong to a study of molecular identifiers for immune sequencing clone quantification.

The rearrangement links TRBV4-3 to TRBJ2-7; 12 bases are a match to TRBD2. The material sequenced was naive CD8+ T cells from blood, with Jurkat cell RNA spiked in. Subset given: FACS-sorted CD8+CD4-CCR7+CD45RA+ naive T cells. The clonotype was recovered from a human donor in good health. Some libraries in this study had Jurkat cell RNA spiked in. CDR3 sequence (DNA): TGCGCCAGCAGCCACGAAGGACTAGCGGGGACCTACGAGCAGTACTTC. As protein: CASSHEGLAGTYEQYF.